These 28 T cell receptor beta chains were sequenced from one sample in a study of cytomegalovirus exposure and HLA in healthy donors (TCRdb year 2017). Library generation was performed with the immunoSEQ multiplex PCR assay. A mixture of 60 forward primers for TCR Vbeta segments and 13 reverse primers for TCR Jbeta segments was used in the multiplex PCR. TCRdb mirrors the immuneACCESS table, restricted to in-frame sequences. Some clones are absent from its copies; in checked studies, under half trace to an unresolved V gene, and the reason for the others is unknown. A total of more than 150,000 clones appear in this sample, 80% to 90% of them only once. Clones ranked in the top ten supply around 2% of the sample. Sequencing used PBMCs. Receptors originate from a woman in her late teens or twenties in good health and CMV-seronegative.

The rearrangement uses TRBV4-1 and TRBJ2-7; a weak D match, TRBD1 (6 bases). Germline CDR1 is MGHRA and CDR2 is YSYEKL. The CDR3 extends over 17 amino acids. V lost 4 bases to trimming and J lost 4 bases, with 23 bases between them. CDR3 sequence (DNA): TGCGCCAGCAGCCGCCAACCGGACAGAGACCTCCCTTACGAGCAGTACTTC. Amino acid sequence: CASSRQPDRDLPYEQYF.

The CDR3 loop is CAWSVRQGDGYTF. The CDR3 nucleotides are TGTGCCTGGAGTGTACGACAGGGGGATGGCTACACCTTC. This chain links TRBV30 with TRBJ1-2; 9 positions agree with TRBD1. The CDR3 sequence is 13 residues long. V was clipped by 0 bases and J by 6 bases; unmatched bases: 2. CDR1 GTSNPN and CDR2 SVGIG come from the germline V gene (reference sequence).

The V call is TRBV18, the J call TRBJ2-7, with TRBD1 matching over 9 bases. This CDR3 has 15 residues. V lost 4 bases to trimming and J lost 2 bases; unmatched junction nucleotides: 6. Germline CDR1 reads KGHSH; CDR2 reads LQKENI. In DNA, the CDR3 is TGTGCCAGCTCACGGGCCGGACAGGGGACCTACGAGCAGTACTTC. Translation: CASSRAGQGTYEQYF.

The V call is TRBV5-6, the J call TRBJ2-7; 8 nucleotides match TRBD1. CDR1 is SGHDT, CDR2 YYEEEE, per germline. The trim removed 4 bases at V and 6 bases at J, leaving 3 bases unmatched. The CDR3 is 12 amino acids. CDR3 nucleotides: TGTGCCAGCAGCCCAACAGGGGGCGAGCAGTACTTC. Translating gives CASSPTGGEQYF. Together with reference TRBV5-6 and TRBJ2-7, the CDR3 gives the full variable domain: DAGVTQSPTHLIKTRGQQVTLRCSPKSGHDTVSWYQQALGQGPQFIFQYYEEEERQRGNFPDRFSGHQFPNYSSELNVNALLLGDSALYLCASSPTGGEQYFGPGTRLTVT.

This rearrangement joins TRBV27 to TRBJ1-2; D unresolved. The V end lost 5 bases, the J end lost 4 bases, and 20 bases lay between the germline ends. In germline, CDR1 is MNHEY, CDR2 SMNVEV (reference sequence). This CDR3 has 16 amino acids. CDR3 DNA: TGTGCCAGCAGTCCCTCCGGACTGTTTCCCTTCTATGGCTACACCTTC. Residues: CASSPSGLFPFYGYTF.

Regarding this clone: The junction departs from germline at one end; a sequencing error may be responsible. The CDR3 spells CSSSPPQGQAFF. The CDR3, as DNA: TGTTCCAGCAGCCCCCCACAGGGGCAAGCTTTCTTT. The V call is TRBV7-9, the J call TRBJ1-1; 7 bases are shared with TRBD1. This CDR3 region has 12 residues. CDR1 SEHNR and CDR2 FQNEAQ come from the germline V gene (reference sequence).

The chain carries TRBV9 and TRBJ2-1, with D tentatively TRBD2 (6 bases). The CDR3 length is 11 residues. Germline CDR1 is SGDLS and CDR2 is YYNGEE. The V end was cut by 4 bases, the J end by 10 bases, with 9 bases between. The CDR3 region has the DNA TGTGCCAGCAGCATAGGACTAGAGCAGTTCTTC. This gives the protein CASSIGLEQFF.

This chain connects TRBV4-1 to TRBJ1-4; D is possibly TRBD1 (6 bases). The V gene's germline CDR1 is MGHRA and CDR2 YSYEKL. This CDR3 has 16 residues. Trimming removed 0 bases at V and 7 bases at J, with 15 bases between. The CDR3, as DNA: TGCGCCAGCAGCCAAGATCAGGGGCTTGGAATTGAAAAACTGTTTTTT. Protein: CASSQDQGLGIEKLFF.

The DNA of the CDR3 is TGCGCCAGCAGCCTCCGAGATGATCAGCCCCAGCATTTT. It codes for CASSLRDDQPQHF. V usage is TRBV4-1 and J usage is TRBJ1-5; D gene ambiguous. This CDR3 spans 13 amino acids. Germline CDR1 and CDR2: MGHRA and YSYEKL. V was pared by 4 bases and J by 5 bases, with 9 bases between.

The J gene is TRBJ1-2, the V gene TRBV11-2, with D possibly TRBD1 on 6 matching bases. The V gene's germline CDR1 is SGHAT and CDR2 FQNNGV. The CDR3 length is 14 residues. The ends were cut back, 3 bases at V and 8 bases at J, with 16 bases in the middle. The DNA of the CDR3 is TGTGCCAGCAGCTTCGGACAGCTTCTTGGCGGCTACACCTTC. This sequence encodes CASSFGQLLGGYTF.

This clone was seen once. The chain is built from TRBV9 and TRBJ2-3, with D possibly being TRBD1 (6 bases). The CDR3 has 15 residues. The germline V and J ends were trimmed by 1 base and 3 bases, with 12 bases remaining between them. Per germline, CDR1 SGDLS and CDR2 YYNGEE. The CDR3 coding sequence is TGTGCCAGCAGCGTATGGTCAGGGGTAACAGATACGCAGTATTTT. This sequence encodes CASSVWSGVTDTQYF.

The rearrangement uses TRBV19 and TRBJ2-5, with TRBD1 as a possible D gene (5 bases). Germline CDR1 LNHDA, CDR2 SQIVND (reference sequence). V was clipped by 5 bases and J by 3 bases, with 10 bases between them. This CDR3 region has 13 residues. CDR3 DNA sequence: TGTGCCAGTAGTGTGGGCAGGGAAGAGACCCAGTACTTC. This codes for CASSVGREETQYF. Supplemented by reference TRBV19 and TRBJ2-5, the full variable domain reads DGGITQSPKYLFRKEGQNVTLSCEQNLNHDAMYWYRQDPGQGLRLIYYSQIVNDFQKGDIAEGYSVSREKKESFPLTVTSAQKNPTAFYLCASSVGREETQYFGPGTRLLVL.

The V call is TRBV27, the J call TRBJ2-3, with TRBD2 matching 10 bases. Germline-derived CDR1 and CDR2 are MNHEY and SMNVEV (reference sequence). J was trimmed by 3 bases and V by 6 bases; bases with no gene match: 9. CDR3 length equals 16 residues. The CDR3 nucleotides are TGTGCCAGCAGGCGAGTAGCGGGGGGTGTAACAGATACGCAGTATTTT. Encoded protein: CASRRVAGGVTDTQYF.

The rearrangement uses TRBV28 and TRBJ2-7; 11 bases are a match to TRBD1. This CDR3 comprises 15 residues. Germline V gene lookup returns CDR1 MDHEN and CDR2 SYDVKM. V was pared by 5 bases and J by 5 bases, with 8 bases of the junction left unmatched. The CDR3 DNA sequence: TGTGCCAGCAGTACGCGGACAGGGGGCGCCCACGAGCAGTACTTC. The encoded protein is CASSTRTGGAHEQYF.

The chain is built from TRBV27 and TRBJ2-7; 8 nucleotides line up with TRBD2. The V segment lost 1 base and the J segment 3 bases; nucleotides outside the gene matches: 5. Germline V gene sequence: CDR1 MNHEY, CDR2 SMNVEV (reference sequence). This CDR3 is 15 amino acids long. DNA of the CDR3: TGTGCCAGCAGTTTATTCGGGGGGGAAGACTACGAGCAGTACTTC. Encoded protein: CASSLFGGEDYEQYF.

This chain joins TRBV5-1 and TRBJ1-2; 7 positions match TRBD1. V gave up 4 bases and J gave up 8 bases; unmatched junction bases: 5. CDR3 size: 12 residues. Germline V gene lookup returns CDR1 SGHRS and CDR2 YFSETQ. Here the CDR3 reads CASSVDREGYTF. DNA for the CDR3: TGCGCCAGCAGCGTAGACAGGGAGGGCTACACCTTC.

The CDR3 DNA reads TGTGCCAGCAGTTTTTCTAGCGAGACCCAGTACTTC. This gives the protein CASSFSSETQYF. The chain is built from TRBV6-6 and TRBJ2-5; D possibly corresponds to TRBD2 (5 bases). Germline loops: CDR1 MNHNY, CDR2 SVGAGI (reference sequence). The CDR3 totals 12 residues. V shed 4 bases and J shed 5 bases, with 8 bases lying between them.

Only a few counts were recorded for this clone. The rearrangement joins TRBV7-2 to TRBJ1-4, with 7 bases fitting TRBD1. The CDR3 contains 15 residues. J gave up 5 bases and V 3 bases, and 6 bases lay outside the gene matches. Germline assignment: CDR1 SGHTA and CDR2 FQGNSA. CDR3 protein: CASSLPTGSNEKLFF. The CDR3 region has the DNA TGTGCCAGCAGCTTGCCGACAGGGTCGAATGAAAAACTGTTTTTT.

This clone was observed a single time. This chain uses TRBV28 with TRBJ1-4; no firm D call. This CDR3 has 15 residues. Germline V lookup: CDR1 MDHEN, CDR2 SYDVKM. Trimming stripped 5 bases from V and 7 bases from J, with 17 bases between. Here the CDR3 reads CASSGRANEGEKLFF. CDR3 coding DNA: TGTGCCAGCAGTGGCCGGGCAAACGAGGGTGAAAAACTGTTTTTT.

The rearrangement uses TRBV27 and TRBJ1-6; D remains unclear. The V gene's germline CDR1 is MNHEY and CDR2 SMNVEV (reference sequence). The CDR3 contains 15 residues. V lost 2 bases, J lost 8 bases, and 13 bases lay in between. CDR3 bases: TGTGCCAGCAGTTTACAAAATGTGGGAGATTCACCCCTCCACTTT. Its translation: CASSLQNVGDSPLHF.

The chain is built from TRBV6-4 and TRBJ1-2, with TRBD1 matching over 7 bases. The CDR3 runs to 14 residues. V gave up 5 bases and J gave up 9 bases; unmatched junction bases: 12. Germline-derived CDR1 and CDR2 are MRHNA and SNTAGT. The CDR3 sequence is CASSLRQGEVSYTF. In DNA form, the CDR3 reads TGTGCCAGCAGTCTACGACAGGGTGAAGTAAGCTACACCTTC.

V usage is TRBV19 and J usage is TRBJ2-3, with 9 bases that match TRBD2. The CDR3 is made up of 16 amino acids. The ends lost 6 bases at V and 1 base at J; junction bases unmatched: 8. Germline CDR1 reads LNHDA; CDR2 reads SQIVND (reference sequence). CDR3 nucleotides: TGTGCCAGTAGCCGTAGCGGGAGCGGCGGCACAGATACGCAGTATTTT. Encoded protein: CASSRSGSGGTDTQYF. The variable domain in full, with the rest retrieved from reference TRBV19 and TRBJ2-3, is DGGITQSPKYLFRKEGQNVTLSCEQNLNHDAMYWYRQDPGQGLRLIYYSQIVNDFQKGDIAEGYSVSREKKESFPLTVTSAQKNPTAFYLCASSRSGSGGTDTQYFGPGTRLTVL.

The V gene is TRBV11-2, the J gene TRBJ2-7, with D perhaps TRBD1 (6 bases). V was trimmed by 0 bases and J by 6 bases, leaving 15 bases between them. CDR1 is SGHAT and CDR2 is FQNNGV in the germline V gene. The CDR3 loop spans 15 amino acids. For the CDR3, the DNA is TGTGCCAGCAGCTTAGAAGGGGGAAAGCGTGGCGAGCAGTACTTC. Its translation is CASSLEGGKRGEQYF.

This clone appeared a few times. The chain links TRBV28 to TRBJ1-6; TRBD1 is a possible D gene (5 bases). Trimming left V 5 bases short and J 5 bases short, with 7 bases between. The CDR3 extends over 13 amino acids. Germline V gene sequence: CDR1 MDHEN, CDR2 SYDVKM. The CDR3 is CASSDRNNSPLHF. CDR3 bases: TGTGCCAGCAGTGACAGAAATAATTCACCCCTCCACTTT. The variable domain in full, completed from reference TRBV28 and TRBJ1-6, reads DVKVTQSSRYLVKRTGEKVFLECVQDMDHENMFWYRQDPGLGLRLIYFSYDVKMKEKGDIPEGYSVSREKKERFSLILESASTNQTSMYLCASSDRNNSPLHFGNGTRLTVT.

The genes are TRBV28 and TRBJ1-2; D might be TRBD1 (6 bases). The CDR3 contains 15 residues. Deletions cut 5 bases from V and 7 bases from J, with 20 bases between. Germline V CDR1 and CDR2: MDHEN, SYDVKM. CDR3 in amino acids: CASSPGGDRSGGYTF. CDR3 nucleotide sequence: TGTGCCAGCAGTCCGGGGGGCGATCGTTCTGGTGGCTACACCTTC.

The genes are TRBV19 and TRBJ2-3; D possibly corresponds to TRBD2 (5 bases). This CDR3 is built from 13 residues. Trimming removed 5 bases from V and 5 bases from J, with 11 bases in between. Per germline, CDR1 LNHDA and CDR2 SQIVND (reference sequence). The chain's CDR3 is CASSRTYKDTQYF. The DNA of the CDR3 is TGTGCCAGTAGTCGGACTTACAAAGATACGCAGTATTTT.

The V call is TRBV21-1, the J call TRBJ1-2; the DNA was not used to check the table's D call, TRBD1. TRBV21-1 is tagged as a pseudogene. The CDR3 has 13 residues. CDR3 bases: TGTGCCAGCCGTTACAGGGTTATTAATGGCTACACCTTC. This translates into CASRYRVINGYTF.

This clone has more than one count but fewer than ten. This chain connects TRBV5-1 to TRBJ2-7, with 7 bases fitting TRBD1. The germline gives CDR1 SGHRS, CDR2 YFSETQ. V gave up 1 base and J gave up 3 bases; unmatched junction bases: 7. The CDR3 loop spans 15 amino acids. This chain's CDR3 is CASSLLPPGGYEQYF. In DNA, the CDR3 is TGCGCCAGCAGCTTGCTCCCCCCAGGGGGCTACGAGCAGTACTTC.